This T cell receptor (beta chain) was recorded in a study of cytomegalovirus exposure and HLA in healthy donors. Study in general: Unique TCRs from HLA-typed donors, about 78 million of them, were held in an early data release.

Whole-study findings and limits: Analysis was carried out at a later point, and it linked a missense DCLRE1C variant to TCR beta V- and J-gene trimming. In vitro testing confirmed a few CMV-associated chains as specific for CMV antigens. Presence/absence analyses supposed approximately even sequencing depth among donors.

Points on this clone: The antigen is unknown. Different DNA sequences within this sample yield the same CDR3.

Per germline, CDR1 SGHAT and CDR2 FQNNGV. The CDR3 extends over 13 amino acids. V was trimmed by 1 base and J by 5 bases, leaving 6 bases between them. PCR involved 60 Vbeta and 13 Jbeta primers. Generated by immunoSEQ multiplex PCR, the TCRdb table keeps only in-frame clones and is missing some. The sample's table shows 150,000 or so clones. The sample comprised PBMCs. The receptor's source is a woman in her fifties or sixties in good health and CMV-seronegative. The chain is built from TRBV11-2 and TRBJ1-5; no definite D call. The CDR3 DNA reads TGTGCCAGCAGCTTAGCCGGAGATCAGCCCCAGCATTTT. Amino acids: CASSLAGDQPQHF.